This TCR beta chain originates from a study of blood T cell repertoires in COVID-19. Overall study context: Both acute and convalescent COVID-19 samples were obtained from the United States, Italy and Spain. T cells, B-cell-depleted T cells, or PBMCs provided the cDNA or gDNA that served as material.

Repertoires were generated with immunoSEQ multiplex PCR, while TCRdb's copy carries only in-frame clones and drops some. The table has roughly 73,000 clones, 90% seen once; the top ten hold 1.5%. The V gene's germline CDR1 is ENHRY and CDR2 SYGVKD. V was pared by 6 bases and J by 0 bases, with 1 base of the junction left unmatched. The CDR3 covers 14 residues. The sample consisted of peripheral blood. The clonotype was recovered from a man in his forties or fifties with acute or convalescent COVID-19. This sequence joins TRBV10-3 and TRBJ2-2, with 7 bases aligning to TRBD1. The CDR3 nucleotides read TGTGCCATCAGAGGGACAGCGAACACCGGGGAGCTGTTTTTT. Translated: CAIRGTANTGELFF.